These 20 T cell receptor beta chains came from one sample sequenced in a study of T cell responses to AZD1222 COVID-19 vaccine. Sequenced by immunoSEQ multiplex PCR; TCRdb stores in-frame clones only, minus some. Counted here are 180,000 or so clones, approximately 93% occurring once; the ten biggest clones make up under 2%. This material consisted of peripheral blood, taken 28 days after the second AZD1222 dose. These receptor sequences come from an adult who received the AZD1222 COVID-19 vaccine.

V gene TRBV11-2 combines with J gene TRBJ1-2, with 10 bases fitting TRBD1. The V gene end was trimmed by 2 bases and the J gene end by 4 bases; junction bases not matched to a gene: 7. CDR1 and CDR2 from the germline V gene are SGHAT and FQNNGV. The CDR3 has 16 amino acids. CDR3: CASSLSGGQGTYGYTF. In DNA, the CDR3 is TGTGCCAGCAGCTTAAGCGGGGGACAGGGGACCTATGGCTACACCTTC.

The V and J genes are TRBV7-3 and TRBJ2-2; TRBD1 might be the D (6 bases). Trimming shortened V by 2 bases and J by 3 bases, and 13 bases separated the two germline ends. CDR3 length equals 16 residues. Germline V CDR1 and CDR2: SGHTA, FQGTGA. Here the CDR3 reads CASSLFGGTDTGELFF. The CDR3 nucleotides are TGTGCCAGCAGCTTATTTGGGGGCACGGACACCGGGGAGCTGTTTTTT.

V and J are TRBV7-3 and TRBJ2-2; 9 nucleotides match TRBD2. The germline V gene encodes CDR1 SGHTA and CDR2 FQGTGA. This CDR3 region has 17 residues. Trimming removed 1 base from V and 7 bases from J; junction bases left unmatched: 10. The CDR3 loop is CASSLNQASGTGGELFF. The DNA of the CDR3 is TGTGCCAGCAGCTTAAATCAGGCTAGCGGGACTGGCGGGGAGCTGTTTTTT.

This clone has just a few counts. This CDR3 reads CASSLGLLSEQYF. Written as DNA, the CDR3 is TGCGCCAGCAGCTTGGGGCTCCTAAGCGAGCAGTACTTC. The chain uses TRBV5-1 and TRBJ2-7, with D hard to call. The CDR3 is made up of 13 amino acids. Germline CDR1 and CDR2: SGHRS and YFSETQ. The V end lost 0 bases, the J end lost 6 bases, and 10 bases lay between the germline ends.

CDR3 protein: CASSEIRDQPQHF. The CDR3, as DNA: TGTGCCAGCAGTGAAATTAGGGATCAGCCCCAGCATTTT. J is TRBJ1-5 and V is TRBV6-1, with unresolved D. The CDR3 contains 13 residues. The V gene's germline CDR1 is MNHNS and CDR2 SASEGT. The germline V and J ends were trimmed by 2 bases and 5 bases, with 7 bases remaining between them.

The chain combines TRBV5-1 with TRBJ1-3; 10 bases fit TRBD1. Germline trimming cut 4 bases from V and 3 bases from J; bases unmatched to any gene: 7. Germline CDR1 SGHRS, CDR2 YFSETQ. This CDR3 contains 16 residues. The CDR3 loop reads CASSPRTGGFGNTIYF. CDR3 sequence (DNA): TGCGCCAGCAGCCCGCGGACAGGGGGTTTTGGAAACACCATATATTTT.

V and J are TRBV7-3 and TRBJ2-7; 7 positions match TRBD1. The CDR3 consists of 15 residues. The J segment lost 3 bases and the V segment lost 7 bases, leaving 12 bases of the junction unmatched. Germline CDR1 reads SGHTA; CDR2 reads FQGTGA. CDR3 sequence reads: CASTPGRRTGYEQYF. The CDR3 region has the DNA TGTGCCAGCACACCTGGGCGGAGGACAGGCTACGAGCAGTACTTC. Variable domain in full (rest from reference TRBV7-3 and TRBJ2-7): GAGVSQTPSNKVTEKGKYVELRCDPISGHTALYWYRQSLGQGPEFLIYFQGTGAADDSGLPNDRFFAVRPEGSVSTLKIQRTERGDSAVYLCASTPGRRTGYEQYFGPGTRLTVT.

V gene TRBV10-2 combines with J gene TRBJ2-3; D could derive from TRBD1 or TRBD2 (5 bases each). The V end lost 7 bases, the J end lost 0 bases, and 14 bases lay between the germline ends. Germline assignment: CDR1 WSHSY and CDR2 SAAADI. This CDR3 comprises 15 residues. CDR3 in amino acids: CASTSLEGSTDTQYF. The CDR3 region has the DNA TGCGCCAGCACCTCCCTTGAGGGGAGCACAGATACGCAGTATTTT.

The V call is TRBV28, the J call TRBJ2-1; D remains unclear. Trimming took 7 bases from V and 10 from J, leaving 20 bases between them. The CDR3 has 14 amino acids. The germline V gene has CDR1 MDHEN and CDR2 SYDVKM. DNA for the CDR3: TGTGCCAGCATCTTGGGTCCGTACAGTAGAGAGCAGTTCTTC. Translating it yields CASILGPYSREQFF.

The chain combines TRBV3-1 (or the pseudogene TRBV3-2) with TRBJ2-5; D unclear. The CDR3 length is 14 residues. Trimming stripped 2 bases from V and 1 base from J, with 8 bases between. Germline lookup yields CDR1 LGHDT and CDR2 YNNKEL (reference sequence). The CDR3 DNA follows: TGTGCCAGCAGCCAACGACTCCCCCAAGAGACCCAGTACTTC. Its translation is CASSQRLPQETQYF.

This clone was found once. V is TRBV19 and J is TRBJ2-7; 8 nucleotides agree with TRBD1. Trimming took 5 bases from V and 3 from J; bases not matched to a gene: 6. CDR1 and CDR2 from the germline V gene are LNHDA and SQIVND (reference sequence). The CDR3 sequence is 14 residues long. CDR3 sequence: CASSFRTGRYEQYF. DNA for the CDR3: TGTGCCAGTAGTTTCCGGACAGGGCGCTACGAGCAGTACTTC. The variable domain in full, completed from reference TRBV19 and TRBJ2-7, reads DGGITQSPKYLFRKEGQNVTLSCEQNLNHDAMYWYRQDPGQGLRLIYYSQIVNDFQKGDIAEGYSVSREKKESFPLTVTSAQKNPTAFYLCASSFRTGRYEQYFGPGTRLTVT.

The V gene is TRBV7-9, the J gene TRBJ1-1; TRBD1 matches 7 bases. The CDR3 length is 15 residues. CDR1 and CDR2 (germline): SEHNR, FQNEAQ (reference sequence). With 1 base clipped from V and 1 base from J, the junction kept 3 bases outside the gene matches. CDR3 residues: CASSLGEGANTEAFF. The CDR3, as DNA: TGTGCCAGCAGCTTAGGAGAGGGGGCGAACACTGAAGCTTTCTTT.

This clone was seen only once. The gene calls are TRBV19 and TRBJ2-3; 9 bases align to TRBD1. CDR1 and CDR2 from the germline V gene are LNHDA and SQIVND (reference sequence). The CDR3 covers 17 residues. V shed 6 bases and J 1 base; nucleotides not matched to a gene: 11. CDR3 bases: TGTGCCAGTAGCCCCCGGGGATGGACAGGGGGCACAGATACGCAGTATTTT. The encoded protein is CASSPRGWTGGTDTQYF.

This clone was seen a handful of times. The CDR3 here is CASSSSGGRYEQYF. For the CDR3, the DNA is TGTGCCAGCAGCTCTAGCGGAGGCCGTTACGAGCAGTACTTC. V and J are TRBV5-4 and TRBJ2-7; 7 bases match TRBD2. The CDR3 covers 14 residues. Germline V gene lookup returns CDR1 SGHNT and CDR2 YYREEE (reference sequence). V dropped 3 bases and J dropped 4; count of bases not matched to a gene: 7.

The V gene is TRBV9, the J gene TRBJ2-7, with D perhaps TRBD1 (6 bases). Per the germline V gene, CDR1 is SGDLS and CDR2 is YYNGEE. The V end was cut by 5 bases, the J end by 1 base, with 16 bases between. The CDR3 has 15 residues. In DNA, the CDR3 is TGTGCCAGCAGTACAGGGCTCGTTGGGTCCTACGAGCAGTACTTC. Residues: CASSTGLVGSYEQYF.

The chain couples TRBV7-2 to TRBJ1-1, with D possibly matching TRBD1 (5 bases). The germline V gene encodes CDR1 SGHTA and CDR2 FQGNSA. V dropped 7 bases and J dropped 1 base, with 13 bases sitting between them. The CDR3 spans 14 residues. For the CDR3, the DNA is TGTGCCAGCAACCGGGGCCCGGCGAACACTGAAGCTTTCTTT. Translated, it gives CASNRGPANTEAFF.

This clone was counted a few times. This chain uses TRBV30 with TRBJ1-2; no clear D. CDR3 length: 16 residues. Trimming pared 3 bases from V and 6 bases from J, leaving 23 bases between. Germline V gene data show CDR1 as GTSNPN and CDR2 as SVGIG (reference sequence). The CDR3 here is CAWRGRVQDAGHGYTF. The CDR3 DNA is TGTGCCTGGAGGGGAAGGGTCCAGGACGCGGGTCATGGCTACACCTTC.

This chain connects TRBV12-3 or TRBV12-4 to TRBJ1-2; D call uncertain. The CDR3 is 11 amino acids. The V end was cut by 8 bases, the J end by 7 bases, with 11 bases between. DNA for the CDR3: TGTGCCAGCGCGTTTCGCCGTGGCTACACCTTC. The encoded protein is CASAFRRGYTF.

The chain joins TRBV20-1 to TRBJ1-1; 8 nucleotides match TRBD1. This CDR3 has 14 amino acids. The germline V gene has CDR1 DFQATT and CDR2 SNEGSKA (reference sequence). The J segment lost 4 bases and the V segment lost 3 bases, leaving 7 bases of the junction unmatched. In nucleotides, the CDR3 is TGCAGTGCTAGTCAGGGGGCAGGTGGCACTGAAGCTTTCTTT. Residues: CSASQGAGGTEAFF.

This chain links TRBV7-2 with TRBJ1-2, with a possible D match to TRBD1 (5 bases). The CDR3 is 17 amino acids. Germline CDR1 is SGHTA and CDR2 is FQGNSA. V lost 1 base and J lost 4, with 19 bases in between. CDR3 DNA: TGTGCCAGCAGCTTAGATGAGGGGCTGGGTGATGTCTATGGCTACACCTTC. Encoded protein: CASSLDEGLGDVYGYTF.